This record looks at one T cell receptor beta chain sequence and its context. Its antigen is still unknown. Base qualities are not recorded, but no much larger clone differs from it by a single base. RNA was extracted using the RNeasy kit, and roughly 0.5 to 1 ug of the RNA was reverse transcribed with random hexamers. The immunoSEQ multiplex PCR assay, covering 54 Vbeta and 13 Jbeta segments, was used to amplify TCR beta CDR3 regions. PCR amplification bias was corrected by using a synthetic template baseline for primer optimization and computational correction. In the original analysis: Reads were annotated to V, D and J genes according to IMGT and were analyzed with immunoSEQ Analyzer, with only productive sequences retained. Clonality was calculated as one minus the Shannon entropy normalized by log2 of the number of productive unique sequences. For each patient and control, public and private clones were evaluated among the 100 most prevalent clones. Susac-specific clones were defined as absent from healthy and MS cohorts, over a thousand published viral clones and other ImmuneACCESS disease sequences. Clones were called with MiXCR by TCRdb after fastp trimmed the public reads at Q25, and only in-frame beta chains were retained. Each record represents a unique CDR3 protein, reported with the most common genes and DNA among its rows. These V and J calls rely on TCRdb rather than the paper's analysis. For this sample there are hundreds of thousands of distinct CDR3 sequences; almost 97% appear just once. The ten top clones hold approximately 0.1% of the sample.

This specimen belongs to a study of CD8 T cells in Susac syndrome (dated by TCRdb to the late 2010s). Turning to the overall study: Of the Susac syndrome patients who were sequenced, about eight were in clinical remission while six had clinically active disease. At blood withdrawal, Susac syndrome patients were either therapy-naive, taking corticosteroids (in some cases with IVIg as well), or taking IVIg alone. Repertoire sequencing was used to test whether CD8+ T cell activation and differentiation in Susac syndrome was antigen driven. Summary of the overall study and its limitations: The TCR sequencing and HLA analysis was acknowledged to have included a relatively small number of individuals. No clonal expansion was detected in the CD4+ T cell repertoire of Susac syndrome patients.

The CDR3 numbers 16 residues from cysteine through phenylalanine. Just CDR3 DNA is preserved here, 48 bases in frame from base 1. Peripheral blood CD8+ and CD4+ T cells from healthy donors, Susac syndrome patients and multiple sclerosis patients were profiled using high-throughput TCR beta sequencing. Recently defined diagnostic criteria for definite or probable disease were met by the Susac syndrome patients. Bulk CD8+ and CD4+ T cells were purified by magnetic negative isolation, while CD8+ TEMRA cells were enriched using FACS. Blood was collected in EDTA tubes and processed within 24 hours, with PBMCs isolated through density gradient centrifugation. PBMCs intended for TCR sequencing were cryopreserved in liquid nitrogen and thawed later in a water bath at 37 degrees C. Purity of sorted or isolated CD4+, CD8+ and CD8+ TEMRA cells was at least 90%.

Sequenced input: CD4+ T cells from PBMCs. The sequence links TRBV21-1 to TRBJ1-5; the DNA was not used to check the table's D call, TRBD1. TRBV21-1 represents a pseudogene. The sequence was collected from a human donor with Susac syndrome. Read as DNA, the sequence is TGTGCCAGCAAAACGGACAGGGGCCATAGCAATCAGCCCCAGCATTTT. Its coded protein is CASKTDRGHSNQPQHF.